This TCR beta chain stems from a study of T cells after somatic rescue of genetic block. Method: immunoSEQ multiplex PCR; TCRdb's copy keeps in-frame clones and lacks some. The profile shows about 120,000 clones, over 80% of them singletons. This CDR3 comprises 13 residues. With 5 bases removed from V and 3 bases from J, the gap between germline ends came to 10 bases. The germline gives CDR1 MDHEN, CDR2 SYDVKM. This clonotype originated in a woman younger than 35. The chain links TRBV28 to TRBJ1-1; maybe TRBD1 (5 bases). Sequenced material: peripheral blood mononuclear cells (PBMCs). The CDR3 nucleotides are TGTGCCAGCAGTCCCAGGGTGTACACTGAAGCTTTCTTT. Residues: CASSPRVYTEAFF.